This TCR beta chain was observed in a study of response to subunit inactivated influenza vaccine. Study-level results: The study's authors posited that every seasonal influenza vaccination enlists few new T cells.

On this clonotype itself: Its antigen is not identified.

There are 15 residues in the CDR3. The V and J ends lost 0 bases and 7 bases, in that order; junction bases with no gene match: 5. Germline CDR1 is SGHRS and CDR2 is YFSETQ. Each CDR3 protein is one row after TCRdb ran MiXCR on the RT-PCR reads. In the table there are 750,000 to 850,000 distinct CDR3 sequences, about 18% of which are singletons. The clonotype was recovered from a man aged 45-65 years who received an inactivated influenza vaccine. Material: PBMCs from blood, obtained more than 4 days after vaccination. The chain employs TRBV5-1 and TRBJ2-2; 8 nucleotides line up with TRBD2. The CDR3 nucleotides are TGCGCCAGCAGCTTGGAGGGCCTAGCGGGCGGGGAGCTGTTTTTT. It translates to CASSLEGLAGGELFF.